Sequencing of this T cell receptor beta chain was carried out in a study of blood T cells in healthy people across ages. The study's findings and limits: The diversity estimates, figures obtained from one million T cells, were considered underestimates. Unsorted PBMCs ruled out conclusive naive versus antigen-experienced comparison. Both naive CD4+ cell counts and diversity were greater in long-lived donors than in aged donors.

A sample-barcoded 5' primer and a J-beta primer mix were used in a second PCR of about 7 to 11 cycles. TCRdb itself ran the 5' RACE reads through MiXCR, one entry per CDR3 protein. The sample carries roughly 1.9 million distinct CDR3 sequences, more than 35% recorded once. Germline CDR1 MGHRA, CDR2 YSYEKL. V was trimmed by 2 bases and J by 2 bases, leaving 16 bases between them. The CDR3 is 17 amino acids. Points on this clonotype: Its specificity is unknown.

The receptor was isolated from a human donor in good health. Sequenced material: blood. The rearrangement uses TRBV4-1 and TRBJ2-1; D ambiguous. DNA of the CDR3: TGCGCCAGCAGCCAATTTATTGGGCCCTCTACCTACAATGAGCAGTTCTTC. Amino acids: CASSQFIGPSTYNEQFF.